This T cell receptor beta chain appears in the sequencing data of a study of PD-1 blockade in classical Hodgkin lymphoma. Findings and limits, study-wide: Diversity similar to that of newly diagnosed patients was seen at baseline in complete responders.

Brentuximab vedotin exposure varied among the patients, all of whom had relapsed after autologous stem cell transplantation. As regards this clone: Its antigen is undetermined.

The protocol was immunoSEQ multiplex PCR, while the TCRdb copy is restricted to in-frame clones and leaves out a portion. The table records some 96,000 clones, roughly 76% of them present only once. The CDR3 is made up of 15 amino acids. In germline, CDR1 is LNHDA, CDR2 SQIVND (reference sequence). V was cut by 4 bases and J by 1 base, with 13 bases left in between. The TCR was taken from a human donor with classical Hodgkin lymphoma. Sequenced here: peripheral blood mononuclear cells (PBMCs), sampled before the second cycle of nivolumab. This chain joins TRBV19 and TRBJ1-1; D perhaps matches TRBD1 (5 bases). Here the CDR3 reads CASSRVQGPNTEAFF. CDR3 DNA sequence: TGTGCCAGTAGTAGAGTCCAGGGCCCGAACACTGAAGCTTTCTTT.